These 18 T cell receptor beta chains were all obtained from the same sample, sequenced in a study of shared clonotypes between healthy human individuals. Only in-frame clones appear in the TCRdb table, and some are missing; sequencing was by immunoSEQ multiplex PCR. The table includes 550,000 to 850,000 clones, approximately 79% detected once. Sequencing was carried out using memory CD4+ T cells sorted from blood. As to subset: CD45RA-negative fraction. These receptors came from a young woman in good health.

The chain combines TRBV9 with TRBJ1-3, with a weak D call TRBD1 (5 bases). V was shortened by 4 bases and J by 4 bases, with 21 bases between the two germline ends. The CDR3 has 17 residues. Germline V lookup: CDR1 SGDLS, CDR2 YYNGEE. CDR3 DNA sequence: TGTGCCAGCAGCACCCGCCCCCTCGGGACGGGAGGAAACACCATATATTTT. Protein sequence: CASSTRPLGTGGNTIYF.

This clone appeared a few times. J is TRBJ2-3 and V is TRBV10-3; D may match TRBD1 or TRBD2 (6 bases each). V was pared by 0 bases and J by 0 bases, with 13 bases between. CDR1 is ENHRY, CDR2 SYGVKD, per germline. The CDR3 has 17 residues. The CDR3 reads CAISESAGGQSTDTQYF. The CDR3 DNA is TGTGCCATCAGTGAGTCGGCTGGGGGGCAGAGCACAGATACGCAGTATTTT.

V usage is TRBV7-2 and J usage is TRBJ1-2, with TRBD1 matching 9 bases. V shed 1 base, J shed 7 bases, and the junction held 10 bases outside the gene matches. Germline assignment: CDR1 SGHTA and CDR2 FQGNSA. The CDR3 runs to 16 residues. CDR3 sequence reads: CASSLGVTGGAFGYTF. The CDR3 region has the DNA TGTGCCAGCAGCTTAGGAGTAACAGGGGGCGCTTTTGGCTACACCTTC.

The chain recombines TRBV11-2 with TRBJ2-3; possible D gene TRBD2, 5 bases. From germline, CDR1 is SGHAT and CDR2 FQNNGV. Trimming removed 0 bases at V and 1 base at J, with 8 bases between. The CDR3 runs 15 residues. CDR3 amino acids: CASSLDGSGTDTQYF. DNA of the CDR3: TGTGCCAGCAGCTTAGATGGTAGCGGCACAGATACGCAGTATTTT.

The J gene is TRBJ1-2, the V gene TRBV19; D is perhaps TRBD1 (6 bases). The CDR3 totals 14 residues. Germline V gives CDR1 LNHDA, CDR2 SQIVND (reference sequence). Trimming cost V 6 bases and J 7 bases, with 18 bases left between them. Here the CDR3 DNA reads TGTGCCAGTAGCACCACCGGGGGCACTCGTGGCTACACCTTC. This gives the protein CASSTTGGTRGYTF.

The CDR3 loop is CASSQDRVFYGYTF. In DNA form, the CDR3 reads TGTGCCAGCAGCCAAGACAGGGTGTTCTATGGCTACACCTTC. The V and J genes are TRBV14 and TRBJ1-2, with D tentatively TRBD1 (5 bases). From germline, CDR1 is SGHDN and CDR2 FVKESK. The CDR3 runs 14 residues. V lost 0 bases, J lost 4 bases, and 9 bases lay in between.

The V gene is TRBV5-1, the J gene TRBJ2-3; D perhaps matches TRBD1 (7 bases). The CDR3 loop spans 15 amino acids. CDR1 and CDR2 from the germline V gene are SGHRS and YFSETQ. The V end was cut by 1 base, the J end by 3 bases, with 12 bases between. The CDR3 loop is CASSLFAGQTDTQYF. The CDR3 coding sequence is TGCGCCAGCAGCTTGTTTGCGGGACAGACAGATACGCAGTATTTT. Using reference TRBV5-1 and TRBJ2-3 for the parts outside the CDR3, the full variable domain is KAGVTQTPRYLIKTRGQQVTLSCSPISGHRSVSWYQQTPGQGLQFLFEYFSETQRNKGNFPGRFSGRQFSNSRSEMNVSTLELGDSALYLCASSLFAGQTDTQYFGPGTRLTVL.

This clone was detected once. The chain couples TRBV19 to TRBJ1-5, with D unresolved. The CDR3 runs 14 residues. Trimming took 3 bases from V and 3 from J, leaving 9 bases between them. CDR1 and CDR2 from the germline V gene are LNHDA and SQIVND (reference sequence). CDR3 bases: TGTGCCAGTAGTATGGAACCAGACAATCAGCCCCAGCATTTT. This translates into CASSMEPDNQPQHF.

The rearrangement links TRBV6-5 to TRBJ2-5; either TRBD1 or TRBD2 may fit D (5 bases each). The J call may be mistaken, given a closer DNA end match to TRBJ2-7. The CDR3 totals 15 residues. The germline CDR1 and CDR2 sequences are MNHEY and SVGAGI. The CDR3: CASRIYQGPTYEQYF. The CDR3 DNA reads TGTGCCAGCAGAATTTATCAGGGACCTACCTACGAGCAGTACTTC.

V gene TRBV28 combines with J gene TRBJ2-7; D uncertain. V was clipped by 8 bases and J by 0 bases, with 14 bases between them. Germline V gene data show CDR1 as MDHEN and CDR2 as SYDVKM. The CDR3 sequence is 14 residues long. CDR3 sequence (DNA): TGTGCCAGCTTTCCCCGGACCCTCTCCTACGAGCAGTACTTC. Its protein is CASFPRTLSYEQYF. Together with reference TRBV28 and TRBJ2-7, the CDR3 gives the full variable domain: DVKVTQSSRYLVKRTGEKVFLECVQDMDHENMFWYRQDPGLGLRLIYFSYDVKMKEKGDIPEGYSVSREKKERFSLILESASTNQTSMYLCASFPRTLSYEQYFGPGTRLTVT.

This clone turned up a few times. The V gene is TRBV28, the J gene TRBJ1-4; no definite D call. V was trimmed by 3 bases and J by 8 bases, leaving 10 bases between them. Germline V CDR1 and CDR2: MDHEN, SYDVKM. This CDR3 is 13 amino acids long. The CDR3 sequence: CASSFRSSEKLFF. The CDR3 nucleotides are TGTGCCAGCAGTTTTAGGTCCTCCGAAAAACTGTTTTTT.

This clone turned up a few times. The rearrangement uses TRBV11-2 and TRBJ2-7; D call uncertain. CDR1 SGHAT and CDR2 FQNNGV come from the germline V gene. The CDR3 covers 14 residues. Trimming took off 3 bases at V and 6 bases at J, with 15 bases between the two ends. CDR3 DNA sequence: TGTGCCAGCAGCTTGGAATATATGGGCCGCGAGCAGTACTTC. It specifies CASSLEYMGREQYF.

CDR3 in DNA: TGTGCCAGTCTGAGGACGGGGGCCTATGGCTACACCTTC. Translation gives CASLRTGAYGYTF. The chain couples TRBV19 to TRBJ1-2; D is perhaps TRBD1 (6 bases). This CDR3 is 13 amino acids long. The V end was cut by 8 bases, the J end by 4 bases, with 14 bases between. CDR1 LNHDA and CDR2 SQIVND come from the germline V gene (reference sequence).

Regarding this clone: Different DNA sequences within this sample yield the same CDR3. The chain couples TRBV28 to TRBJ2-7; D gene unclear. V was shortened by 6 bases and J by 2 bases, with 11 bases between the two germline ends. The germline V gene encodes CDR1 MDHEN and CDR2 SYDVKM. This CDR3 has 13 amino acids. Here the CDR3 DNA reads TGTGCCAGCAGCAGGACCCTAACCTACGAGCAGTACTTC. Translated: CASSRTLTYEQYF.

The chain joins TRBV11-2 to TRBJ2-5, with 11 bases identical to TRBD1. The CDR3 loop spans 15 amino acids. Germline V gene sequence: CDR1 SGHAT, CDR2 FQNNGV. V lost 5 bases and J lost 2; bases outside the gene matches: 4. CDR3 residues: CASSLGTGGQETQYF. The DNA for the CDR3 is TGTGCCAGCAGCCTTGGGACAGGGGGGCAAGAGACCCAGTACTTC.

The J gene is TRBJ1-2, the V gene TRBV7-2; maybe TRBD1 (5 bases). V dropped 5 bases and J dropped 4 bases, with 17 bases sitting between them. The CDR3 is 15 amino acids. Germline-derived CDR1 and CDR2 are SGHTA and FQGNSA. The CDR3 here is CASSNPGTASYGYTF. For the CDR3, the DNA is TGTGCCAGCAGCAACCCCGGGACGGCCAGCTATGGCTACACCTTC.

This chain connects TRBV18 to TRBJ2-7, with 8 bases matching TRBD2. V shed 4 bases and J 4 bases; nucleotides not matched to a gene: 6. CDR3 size: 14 residues. Germline CDR1 and CDR2: KGHSH and LQKENI. This CDR3 reads CASSRSSGSYEQYF. DNA of the CDR3: TGTGCCAGCTCACGATCCAGCGGGAGTTACGAGCAGTACTTC.

This chain joins TRBV4-1 and TRBJ2-5; a possible D gene is TRBD2 (6 bases). The V end was cut by 4 bases, the J end by 2 bases, with 17 bases between. The CDR3 sequence is 16 residues long. Germline assignment: CDR1 MGHRA and CDR2 YSYEKL. CDR3: CASSLSPPGTQETQYF. The CDR3 nucleotides are TGCGCCAGCAGCCTCAGTCCCCCCGGGACTCAAGAGACCCAGTACTTC.